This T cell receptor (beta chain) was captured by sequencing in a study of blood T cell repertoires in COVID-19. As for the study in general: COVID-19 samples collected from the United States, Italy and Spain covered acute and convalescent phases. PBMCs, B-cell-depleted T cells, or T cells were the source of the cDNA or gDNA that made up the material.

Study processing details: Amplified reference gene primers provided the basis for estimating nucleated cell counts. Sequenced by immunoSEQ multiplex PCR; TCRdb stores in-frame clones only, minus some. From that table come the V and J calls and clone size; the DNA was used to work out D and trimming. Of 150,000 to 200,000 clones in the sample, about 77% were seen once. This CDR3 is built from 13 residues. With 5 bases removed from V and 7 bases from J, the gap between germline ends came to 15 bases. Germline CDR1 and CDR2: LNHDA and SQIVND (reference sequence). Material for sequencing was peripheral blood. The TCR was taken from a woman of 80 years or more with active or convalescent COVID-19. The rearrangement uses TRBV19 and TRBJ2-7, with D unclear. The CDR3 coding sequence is TGTGCCAGTAGTTTTGTTCTCGTATCGGAGCAGTACTTC. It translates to CASSFVLVSEQYF.